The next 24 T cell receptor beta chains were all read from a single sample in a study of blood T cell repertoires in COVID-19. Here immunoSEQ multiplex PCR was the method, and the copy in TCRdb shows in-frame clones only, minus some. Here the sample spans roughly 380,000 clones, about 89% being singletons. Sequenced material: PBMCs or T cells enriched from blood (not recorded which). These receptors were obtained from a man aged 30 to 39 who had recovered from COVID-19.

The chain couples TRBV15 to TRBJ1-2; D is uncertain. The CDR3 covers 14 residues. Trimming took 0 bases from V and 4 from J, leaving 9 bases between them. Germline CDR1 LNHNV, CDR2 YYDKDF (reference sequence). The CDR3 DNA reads TGTGCCACCAGCAGAGATAGTGGAGGCTATGGCTACACCTTC. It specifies CATSRDSGGYGYTF.

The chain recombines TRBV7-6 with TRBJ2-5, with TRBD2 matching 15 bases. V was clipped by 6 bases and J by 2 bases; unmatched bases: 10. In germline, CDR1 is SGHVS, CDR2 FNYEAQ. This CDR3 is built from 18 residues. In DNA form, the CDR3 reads TGTGCCAGCAGACCGGTGGGACTAGCGGGGGGCCTACAAGAGACCCAGTACTTC. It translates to CASRPVGLAGGLQETQYF.

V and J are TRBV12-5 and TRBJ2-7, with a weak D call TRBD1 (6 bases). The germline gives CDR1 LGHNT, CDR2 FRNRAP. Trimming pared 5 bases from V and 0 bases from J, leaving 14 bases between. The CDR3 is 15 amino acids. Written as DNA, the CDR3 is TGTGCTAGTGGTCACAGGGAATCCGGCTCCTACGAGCAGTACTTC. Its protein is CASGHRESGSYEQYF.

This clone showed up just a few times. CDR3 sequence reads: CASSQDRGEKLFF. The CDR3 nucleotides read TGCGCCAGCAGCCAAGACAGGGGCGAAAAACTGTTTTTT. The rearrangement uses TRBV4-1 and TRBJ1-4; the D gene is possibly TRBD1 (6 bases). CDR1 and CDR2 from the germline V gene are MGHRA and YSYEKL. This CDR3 spans 13 amino acids. Trimming left V 0 bases short and J 8 bases short, with 7 bases between.

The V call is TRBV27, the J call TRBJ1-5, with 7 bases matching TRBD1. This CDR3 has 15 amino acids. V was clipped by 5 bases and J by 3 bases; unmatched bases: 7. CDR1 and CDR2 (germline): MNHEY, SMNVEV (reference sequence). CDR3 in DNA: TGTGCCAGCAGTCCCCTCGACAGGGCCAATCAGCCCCAGCATTTT. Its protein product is CASSPLDRANQPQHF.

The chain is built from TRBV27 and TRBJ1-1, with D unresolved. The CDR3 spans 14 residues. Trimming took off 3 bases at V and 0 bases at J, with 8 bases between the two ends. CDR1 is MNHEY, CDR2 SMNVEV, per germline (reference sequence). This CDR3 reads CASSFGTMNTEAFF. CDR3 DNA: TGTGCCAGCAGTTTTGGTACAATGAACACTGAAGCTTTCTTT.

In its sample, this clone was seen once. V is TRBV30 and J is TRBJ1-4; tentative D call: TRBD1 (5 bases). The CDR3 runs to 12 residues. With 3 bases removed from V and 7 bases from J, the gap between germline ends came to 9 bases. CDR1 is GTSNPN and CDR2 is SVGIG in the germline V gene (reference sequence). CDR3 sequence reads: CAWSREGEKLFF. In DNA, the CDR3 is TGTGCCTGGAGCAGGGAGGGTGAAAAACTGTTTTTT. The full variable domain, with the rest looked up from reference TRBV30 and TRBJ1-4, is SQTIHQWPATLVQPVGSPLSLECTVEGTSNPNLYWYRQAAGRGLQLLFYSVGIGQISSEVPQNLSASRPQDRQFILSSKKLLLSDSGFYLCAWSREGEKLFFGSGTQLSVL.

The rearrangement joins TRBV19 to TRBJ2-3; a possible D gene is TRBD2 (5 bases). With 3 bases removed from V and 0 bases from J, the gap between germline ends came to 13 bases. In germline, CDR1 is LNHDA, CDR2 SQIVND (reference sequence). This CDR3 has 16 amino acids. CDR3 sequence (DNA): TGTGCCAGTAGTATCCGGGATACTTCTAGCACAGATACGCAGTATTTT. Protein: CASSIRDTSSTDTQYF.

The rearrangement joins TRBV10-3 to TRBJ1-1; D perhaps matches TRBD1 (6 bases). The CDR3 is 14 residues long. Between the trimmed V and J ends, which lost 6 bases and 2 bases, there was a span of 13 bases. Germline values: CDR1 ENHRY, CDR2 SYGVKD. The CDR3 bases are TGTGCCATCAGGGGACAAATTTCTAACACTGAAGCTTTCTTT. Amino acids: CAIRGQISNTEAFF.

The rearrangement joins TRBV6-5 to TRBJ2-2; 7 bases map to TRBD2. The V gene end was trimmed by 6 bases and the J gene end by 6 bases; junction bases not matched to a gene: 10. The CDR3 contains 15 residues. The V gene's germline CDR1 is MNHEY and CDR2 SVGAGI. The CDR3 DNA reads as TGTGCCAGCAGCCGGGACTACCTCAAACCCGGGGAGCTGTTTTTT. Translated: CASSRDYLKPGELFF.

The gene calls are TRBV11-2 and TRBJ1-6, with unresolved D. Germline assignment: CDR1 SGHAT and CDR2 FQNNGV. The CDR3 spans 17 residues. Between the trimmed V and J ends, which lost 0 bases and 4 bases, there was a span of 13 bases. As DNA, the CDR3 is TGTGCCAGCAGCTTAGATCCCGAGGGCCTATATAATTCACCCCTCCACTTT. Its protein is CASSLDPEGLYNSPLHF.

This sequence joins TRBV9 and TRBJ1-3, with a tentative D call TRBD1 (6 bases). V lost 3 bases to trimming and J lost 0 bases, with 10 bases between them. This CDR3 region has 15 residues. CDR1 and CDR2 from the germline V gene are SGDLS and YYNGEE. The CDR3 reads CASSADSASGNTIYF. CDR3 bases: TGTGCCAGCAGCGCGGACAGCGCCTCTGGAAACACCATATATTTT.

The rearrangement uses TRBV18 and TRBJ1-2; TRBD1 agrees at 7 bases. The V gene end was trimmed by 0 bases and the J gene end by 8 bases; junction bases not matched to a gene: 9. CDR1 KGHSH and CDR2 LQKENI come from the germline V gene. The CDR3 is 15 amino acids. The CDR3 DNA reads TGTGCCAGCTCACCACCGAACAGACAGGGCCTCGGCTACACCTTC. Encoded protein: CASSPPNRQGLGYTF.

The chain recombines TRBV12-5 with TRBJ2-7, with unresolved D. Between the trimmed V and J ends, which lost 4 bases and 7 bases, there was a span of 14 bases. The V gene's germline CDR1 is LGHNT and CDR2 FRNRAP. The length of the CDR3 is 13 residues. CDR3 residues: CASGSPPFEEQYF. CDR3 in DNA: TGTGCTAGTGGTTCCCCCCCCTTCGAGGAGCAGTACTTC.

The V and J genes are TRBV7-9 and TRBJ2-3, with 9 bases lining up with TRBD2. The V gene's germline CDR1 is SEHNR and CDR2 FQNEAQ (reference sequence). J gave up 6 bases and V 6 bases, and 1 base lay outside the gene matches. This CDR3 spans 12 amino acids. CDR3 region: CASRSGGDTQYF. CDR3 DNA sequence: TGTGCCAGCAGAAGCGGGGGGGATACGCAGTATTTT.

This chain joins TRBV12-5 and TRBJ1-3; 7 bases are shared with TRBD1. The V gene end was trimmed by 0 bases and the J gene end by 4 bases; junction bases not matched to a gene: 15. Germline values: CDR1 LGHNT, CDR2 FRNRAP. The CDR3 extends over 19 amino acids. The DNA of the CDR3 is TGTGCTAGTGGTTTGGTACAAGGGGTAGGGGGCATGGGCGGAAACACCATATATTTT. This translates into CASGLVQGVGGMGGNTIYF.

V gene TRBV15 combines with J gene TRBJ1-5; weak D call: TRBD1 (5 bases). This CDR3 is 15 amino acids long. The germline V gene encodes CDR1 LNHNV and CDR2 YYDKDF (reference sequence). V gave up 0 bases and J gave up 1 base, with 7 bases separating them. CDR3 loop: CATSRDQGSNQPQHF. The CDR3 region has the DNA TGTGCCACCAGCAGAGATCAGGGAAGCAATCAGCCCCAGCATTTT.

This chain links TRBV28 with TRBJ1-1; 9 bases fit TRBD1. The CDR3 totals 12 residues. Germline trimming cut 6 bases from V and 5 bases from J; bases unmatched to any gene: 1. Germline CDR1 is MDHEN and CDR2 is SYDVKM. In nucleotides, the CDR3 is TGTGCCAGCAGGACAGGGGGGACTGAAGCTTTCTTT. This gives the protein CASRTGGTEAFF.

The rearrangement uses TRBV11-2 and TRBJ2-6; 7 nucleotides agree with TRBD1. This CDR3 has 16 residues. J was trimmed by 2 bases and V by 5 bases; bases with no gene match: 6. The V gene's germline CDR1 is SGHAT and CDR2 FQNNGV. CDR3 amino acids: CASSPPQGAGANVLTF. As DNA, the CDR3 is TGTGCCAGCAGCCCCCCTCAGGGGGCTGGGGCCAACGTCCTGACTTTC.

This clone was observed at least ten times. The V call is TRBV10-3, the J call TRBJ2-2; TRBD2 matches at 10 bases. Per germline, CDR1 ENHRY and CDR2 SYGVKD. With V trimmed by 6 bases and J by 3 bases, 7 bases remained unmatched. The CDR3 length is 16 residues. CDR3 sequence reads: CAISPKRGGDTGELFF. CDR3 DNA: TGTGCCATCAGCCCCAAGCGGGGGGGCGACACCGGGGAGCTGTTTTTT.

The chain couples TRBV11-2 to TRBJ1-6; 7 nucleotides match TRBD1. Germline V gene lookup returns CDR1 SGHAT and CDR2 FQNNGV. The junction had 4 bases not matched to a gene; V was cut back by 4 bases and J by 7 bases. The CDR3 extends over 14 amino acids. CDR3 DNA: TGTGCCAGCAGCTCTCCGGGACAGAATTCACCCCTCCACTTT. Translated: CASSSPGQNSPLHF.

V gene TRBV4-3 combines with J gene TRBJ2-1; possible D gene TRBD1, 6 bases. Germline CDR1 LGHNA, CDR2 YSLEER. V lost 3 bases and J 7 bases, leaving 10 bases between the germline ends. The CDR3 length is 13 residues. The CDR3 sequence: CASSQDSLNEQFF. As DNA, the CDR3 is TGCGCCAGCAGCCAGGACAGTTTAAATGAGCAGTTCTTC.

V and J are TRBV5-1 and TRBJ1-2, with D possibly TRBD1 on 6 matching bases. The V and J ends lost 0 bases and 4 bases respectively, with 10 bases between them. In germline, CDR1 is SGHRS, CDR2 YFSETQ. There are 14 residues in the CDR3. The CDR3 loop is CASSLAGDGYGYTF. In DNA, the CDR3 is TGCGCCAGCAGCTTGGCAGGGGACGGCTATGGCTACACCTTC.

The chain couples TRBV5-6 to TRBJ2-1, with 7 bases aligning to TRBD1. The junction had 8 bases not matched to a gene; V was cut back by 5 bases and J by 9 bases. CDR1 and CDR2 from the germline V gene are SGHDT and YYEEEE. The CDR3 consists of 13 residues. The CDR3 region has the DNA TGTGCCAGCAGAGTCGGGACAGTCTCTGAGCAGTTCTTC. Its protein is CASRVGTVSEQFF.